This TCR beta chain stems from a study of T cell changes during pregnancy in multiple sclerosis. Sequencing was performed with immunoSEQ multiplex PCR; in TCRdb, only in-frame clones are kept and a portion is missing. The table shows some 120,000 clones, with 90% to 95% occurring only once. V lost 3 bases and J 5 bases, leaving 11 bases between the germline ends. The germline gives CDR1 SGHTA, CDR2 FQGNSA. This CDR3 region has 13 residues. This clonotype originated in a female donor with multiple sclerosis, enrolled in a pregnancy study. This specimen was peripheral blood, taken before pregnancy. The chain has TRBV7-2 and TRBJ2-7, with D unresolved. The CDR3 reads CASSLVFSDEQYF. The CDR3, as DNA: TGTGCCAGCAGCTTGGTTTTTTCAGACGAGCAGTACTTC.